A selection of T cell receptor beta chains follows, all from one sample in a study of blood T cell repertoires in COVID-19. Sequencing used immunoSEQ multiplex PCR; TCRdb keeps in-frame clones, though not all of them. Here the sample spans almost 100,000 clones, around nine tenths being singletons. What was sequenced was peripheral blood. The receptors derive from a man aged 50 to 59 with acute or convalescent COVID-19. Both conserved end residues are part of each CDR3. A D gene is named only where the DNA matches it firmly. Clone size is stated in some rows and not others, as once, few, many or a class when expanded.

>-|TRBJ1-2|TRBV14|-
TGTGCCAGCAGCCCCGACTTATTCTATGGCTACACCTTC
CASSPDLFYGYTF
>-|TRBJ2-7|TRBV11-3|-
TGTGCCAGCAGCTTACCAGGGGGGTACGAGCAGTACTTC
CASSLPGGYEQYF
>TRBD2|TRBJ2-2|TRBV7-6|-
TGTGCCAGCAGCACCATGGGGCGGGAGGTTCTCACCGGGGAGCTGTTTTTT
CASSTMGREVLTGELFF
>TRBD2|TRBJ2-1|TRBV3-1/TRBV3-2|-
TGTGCCAGCAGCCAATGGGGGGGTTCCTCCTACAATGAGCAGTTCTTC
CASSQWGGSSYNEQFF
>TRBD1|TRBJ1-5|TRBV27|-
TGTGCCAGCAGACTGGGACAGGGAGGGGGTCAGCCCCAGCATTTT
CASRLGQGGGQPQHF
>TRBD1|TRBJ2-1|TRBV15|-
TGTGCCACCAGCAGAACAGGGGGAACCTACAATGAGCAGTTCTTC
CATSRTGGTYNEQFF
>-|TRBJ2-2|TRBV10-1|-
TGCGCCAGCAGGCAGGGGAACGCTTTCGGGGAGCTGTTTTTT
CASRQGNAFGELFF
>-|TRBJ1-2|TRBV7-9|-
TGTGCCAGCAGCTCCACAGGGAACTATGGCTACACCTTC
CASSSTGNYGYTF
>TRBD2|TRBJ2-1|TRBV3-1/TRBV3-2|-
TGTGCCAGTTGCACCGGGACTAGTGCCTTTTACAATGAGCAGTTCTTC
CASCTGTSAFYNEQFF
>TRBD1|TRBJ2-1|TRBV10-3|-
TGTGCCATCAGTGAGTCCGGATCGGGACAGGGGGGGTACAATGAGCAGTTCTTC
CAISESGSGQGGYNEQFF
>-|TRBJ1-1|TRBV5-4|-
TGTGCCAGCAGCTTACGTTCCGGGGACACTGAAGCTTTCTTT
CASSLRSGDTEAFF
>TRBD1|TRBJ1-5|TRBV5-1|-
TGCGCCAGCAGCGAGACAGGGGATCAGCCCCAGCATTTT
CASSETGDQPQHF
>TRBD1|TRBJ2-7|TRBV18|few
TGTGCCAGCTCACCACCGCAAGGGGGCTTCTACGAGCAGTACTTC
CASSPPQGGFYEQYF
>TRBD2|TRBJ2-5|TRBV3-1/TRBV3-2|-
TGTGCCAGCAGCCTCGGACTAGCGGGAGAGACCCAGTACTTC
CASSLGLAGETQYF